In its sample, the clone carrying this T cell receptor (beta chain) was seen a few times. Its specificity is unknown. This CDR3 has 15 residues. V dropped 8 bases and J dropped 0 bases, with 15 bases sitting between them. CDR1 is MDHEN, CDR2 SYDVKM, per germline. The data were obtained in a study of blood T cells in healthy people across ages. Study-level findings and limits: Diversity estimates from one million T cells were considered underestimates.

The people who gave samples were healthy Caucasians from Russia, aged about 6 to 95. Using a J-beta primer mix together with a sample-barcoded 5' primer, a second PCR was run for about 7 to 12 cycles. From the 5' RACE reads, TCRdb called clonotypes with MiXCR, one entry per CDR3 protein. This sample has 850,000 to 950,000 distinct CDR3 sequences, with 29% found just once. The sample comprised blood. The genes are TRBV28 and TRBJ2-3; D is possibly TRBD2 (5 bases). The source is a woman older than 75 in good health. CDR3 in amino acids: CASPDGVGSTDTQYF. The DNA of the CDR3 is TGTGCCAGCCCCGACGGGGTGGGAAGCACAGATACGCAGTATTTT.